Below, 10 T cell receptor beta chains from the same sample are listed, as sequenced in a study of T-cell memory formation after mild COVID-19. TCRdb re-called the 5' RACE reads through MiXCR, storing one row per CDR3 protein. Here the sample spans under 450,000 distinct CDR3 sequences, around 14% being singletons. Input material: PBMCs or a T cell subset sorted from them (not recorded which). Receptor source: a man younger than 30 who had mild COVID-19 (a few samples of this study predate the infection). Cell type and time point are not known.

The sample holds many counts of this clonotype. The rearrangement uses TRBV24-1 and TRBJ2-1; D possibly corresponds to TRBD1 (5 bases). The germline gives CDR1 KGHDR, CDR2 SFDVKD. V gave up 3 bases and J gave up 2 bases, with 19 bases separating them. CDR3 length equals 18 residues. The CDR3 coding sequence is TGTGCCACCAGTGATGCCCCATCCTGGCAGGGCACCTACAATGAGCAGTTCTTC. It is translated as CATSDAPSWQGTYNEQFF.

The chain employs TRBV19 and TRBJ1-1; TRBD1 might be the D (5 bases). The V and J ends lost 4 bases and 1 base respectively, with 19 bases between them. In germline, CDR1 is LNHDA, CDR2 SQIVND (reference sequence). This CDR3 comprises 17 residues. The CDR3 protein is CASSKWDRLGPNTEAFF. CDR3 nucleotides: TGTGCCAGTAGTAAATGGGACCGACTGGGCCCGAACACTGAAGCTTTCTTT.

This clonotype appeared a few times. The chain has TRBV4-1 and TRBJ1-2, with 10 bases identical to TRBD1. Germline loops: CDR1 MGHRA, CDR2 YSYEKL. V lost 4 bases and J lost 4; bases outside the gene matches: 6. The CDR3 has 15 amino acids. The CDR3 here is CASSPWTGGAYGYTF. The CDR3 nucleotides read TGCGCCAGCAGCCCTTGGACAGGGGGGGCCTATGGCTACACCTTC.

This clonotype appeared a few times. The gene calls are TRBV29-1 and TRBJ2-3, with D hard to call. The V gene lost 7 bases and the J gene lost 2 bases, with 10 bases spanning the gap. CDR1 and CDR2 (germline): SQVTM, ANQGSEA. The CDR3 has 12 amino acids. The CDR3 here is CSETPVTDTQYF. CDR3 nucleotides: TGCAGCGAGACCCCAGTCACAGATACGCAGTATTTT.

The sample holds a few counts of this clonotype. This rearrangement joins TRBV6-6 to TRBJ2-1; 7 bases fit TRBD2. The ends lost 7 bases at V and 3 bases at J; junction bases unmatched: 6. This CDR3 comprises 14 residues. CDR1 is MNHNY, CDR2 SVGAGI, per germline (reference sequence). CDR3 sequence (DNA): TGTGCCAGCACCGCTAGCGGCAACTACAATGAGCAGTTCTTC. Residues: CASTASGNYNEQFF.

This clonotype was observed a handful of times. The rearrangement joins TRBV12-3 or TRBV12-4 to TRBJ2-1; 11 bases align to TRBD2. CDR3 length equals 14 residues. The junction had 5 bases not matched to a gene; V was cut back by 6 bases and J by 7 bases. The CDR3 DNA reads TGTGCCAGCAGCAGACTAGCGGGGAATAATGAGCAGTTCTTC. Translated: CASSRLAGNNEQFF.

This clonotype was observed a few times. This chain's CDR3 is CASSYDRGREYF. The CDR3 region has the DNA TGTGCCAGCAGTTATGACAGGGGGCGCGAGTATTTT. This chain uses TRBV12-3 or TRBV12-4 with TRBJ2-3; 10 bases align to TRBD1. CDR3 length: 12 residues. Trimming cost V 4 bases and J 13 bases; bases outside gene matches: 5.

This clonotype was observed at least ten times. The chain links TRBV7-2 to TRBJ1-1; TRBD1 aligns across 7 bases. This CDR3 comprises 12 residues. Germline CDR1 and CDR2: SGHTA and FQGNSA. Trimming cost V 5 bases and J 7 bases; bases outside gene matches: 4. This CDR3 reads CASSLTGNEAFF. DNA for the CDR3: TGTGCCAGCAGCCTGACAGGGAATGAAGCTTTCTTT.

This clonotype was counted between two and nine times. The genes are TRBV5-1 and TRBJ2-2; maybe TRBD2 (5 bases). This CDR3 has 17 residues. Trimming cost V 3 bases and J 6 bases, with 21 bases left between them. Germline V CDR1 and CDR2: SGHRS, YFSETQ. Written as DNA, the CDR3 is TGCGCCAGCAGCTCAATGGGGATAACGACGGACTCCGGGGAGCTGTTTTTT. It translates to CASSSMGITTDSGELFF.

The chain couples TRBV7-7 to TRBJ2-7; no definite D call. Germline CDR1 reads SSHAT; CDR2 reads FNYEAQ (reference sequence). Trimming stripped 1 base from V and 0 bases from J, with 4 bases between. The CDR3 is 13 residues long. The CDR3 nucleotides are TGTGCCAGCAGCTTAGACACCTCCTACGAGCAGTACTTC. Encoded protein: CASSLDTSYEQYF. The whole variable domain, filled in from reference TRBV7-7 and TRBJ2-7, reads GAGVSQSPRYKVTKRGQDVTLRCDPISSHATLYWYQQALGQGPEFLTYFNYEAQPDKSGLPSDRFSAERPEGSISTLTIQRTEQRDSAMYRCASSLDTSYEQYFGPGTRLTVT.